The 23 T cell receptor beta chains given below trace back to one sample, sequenced in a study of monozygotic twins with inflammatory bowel disease. Following a re-call of the 5' RACE reads, TCRdb has one entry per CDR3 protein and lacks DNA. The sample has hundreds of thousands of distinct CDR3 sequences. Sequencing was done on a sample of blood. These receptors all stem from a human donor with ulcerative colitis or Crohn's disease, or a healthy co-twin of an affected twin (not recorded which).

The chain joins TRBV6-5 to TRBJ2-6. CDR1 is MNHEY and CDR2 is SVGAGI in the germline V gene. CDR3 length: 15 residues. The CDR3 region is CASSLLVSGANVLTF.

The chain employs TRBV18 and TRBJ2-1; no DNA is available, so the TRBD1 call from TCRdb remains unchecked. CDR1 KGHSH and CDR2 LQKENI come from the germline V gene. The CDR3 loop spans 15 amino acids. The CDR3 sequence: CASSLYRATYNEQFF. Combining the CDR3 with reference TRBV18 and TRBJ2-1 gives the whole variable domain NAGVMQNPRHLVRRRGQEARLRCSPMKGHSHVYWYRQLPEEGLKFMVYLQKENIIDESGMPKERFSAEFPKEGPSILRIQQVVRGDSAAYFCASSLYRATYNEQFFGPGTRLTVL.

The chain is built from TRBV7-6 and TRBJ2-3. The CDR3 has 16 residues. Looked up from germline, CDR1 is SGHVS and CDR2 is FNYEAQ. The CDR3 spells CASSSGSSWSTDTQYF.

V gene TRBV6-5 combines with J gene TRBJ1-1. Looked up from germline, CDR1 is MNHEY and CDR2 is SVGAGI. CDR3 length: 15 amino acids. CDR3 amino acids: CASSYQEFMAPEAFF.

The chain is built from TRBV7-9 and TRBJ2-7; TCRdb returns TRBD1, unconfirmable since there is no DNA. The length of the CDR3 is 16 residues. Germline assignment: CDR1 SEHNR and CDR2 FQNEAQ (reference sequence). CDR3: CASSPRTDRLSYEQYF.

The chain has TRBV30 and TRBJ2-7. The CDR3 loop spans 14 amino acids. Germline V gene lookup returns CDR1 GTSNPN and CDR2 SVGIG (reference sequence). Here the CDR3 reads CAWSLDGISYEQYF.

The chain joins TRBV5-1 to TRBJ2-1; TCRdb proposes TRBD2, but this gene call is untestable without DNA. The CDR3 covers 15 residues. CDR1 is SGHRS and CDR2 is YFSETQ in the germline V gene. This chain's CDR3 is CASSDGTFPGNEQFF.

The V gene is TRBV29-1, the J gene TRBJ2-3; TCRdb designates TRBD1, a call that cannot be tested without DNA. Germline V gene lookup returns CDR1 SQVTM and CDR2 ANQGSEA. The CDR3 is made up of 14 amino acids. The CDR3 spells CSVEDPGATDTQYF.

V gene TRBV5-6 combines with J gene TRBJ1-2. The CDR3 extends over 13 amino acids. Germline loops: CDR1 SGHDT, CDR2 YYEEEE. CDR3 amino acids: CASSLPGWSGYTF.

This chain links TRBV7-2 with TRBJ1-1; the TCRdb D gene call, TRBD1, has no DNA to confirm it. The CDR3 runs 15 residues. Germline V lookup: CDR1 SGHTA, CDR2 FQGNSA. CDR3: CASSPRQGRGTEAFF.

The V gene is TRBV19, the J gene TRBJ2-1; as DNA is missing, the TRBD1 call by TCRdb cannot be tested. This CDR3 contains 12 residues. CDR1 and CDR2 (germline): LNHDA, SQIVND (reference sequence). This CDR3 reads CASSYVAGEQFF.

The chain uses TRBV5-1 and TRBJ1-2; lacking DNA, the TRBD1 call made by TCRdb goes unchecked. Looked up from germline, CDR1 is SGHRS and CDR2 is YFSETQ. This CDR3 spans 13 amino acids. CDR3 protein: CASSLFRGERYTF.

The genes are TRBV20-1 and TRBJ2-1. This CDR3 region has 13 residues. CDR1 and CDR2 from the germline V gene are DFQATT and SNEGSKA (reference sequence). The CDR3 loop is CSAPRGAHNEQFF.

J is TRBJ2-7 and V is TRBV20-1; lacking DNA, the TRBD2 call made by TCRdb goes unchecked. Looked up from germline, CDR1 is DFQATT and CDR2 is SNEGSKA (reference sequence). There are 14 residues in the CDR3. This CDR3 reads CSARKVAGVYEQYF.

This chain connects TRBV5-6 to TRBJ2-1; without DNA, the TCRdb call of TRBD2 cannot be checked. This CDR3 comprises 15 residues. Germline loops: CDR1 SGHDT, CDR2 YYEEEE. The CDR3 loop reads CASSRPGLLYNEQFF. The full variable domain, with the rest looked up from reference TRBV5-6 and TRBJ2-1, is DAGVTQSPTHLIKTRGQQVTLRCSPKSGHDTVSWYQQALGQGPQFIFQYYEEEERQRGNFPDRFSGHQFPNYSSELNVNALLLGDSALYLCASSRPGLLYNEQFFGPGTRLTVL.

The chain links TRBV19 to TRBJ2-7; TCRdb reports TRBD1, a call that lacks DNA to check it against. Germline assignment: CDR1 LNHDA and CDR2 SQIVND (reference sequence). This CDR3 region has 14 residues. The CDR3: CASSNRDRVDEQYF.

The chain's CDR3 is CASSLQQGVHNEQFF. The chain joins TRBV12-3 or TRBV12-4 to TRBJ2-1. There are 15 residues in the CDR3.

This rearrangement joins TRBV7-9 to TRBJ1-5; the D call from TCRdb, TRBD1, cannot be confirmed without DNA. The CDR3 runs to 16 residues. CDR1 and CDR2 (germline): SEHNR, FQNEAQ (reference sequence). The CDR3: CASSLGEEGARQPQHF.

The chain has TRBV6-5 and TRBJ2-1; no DNA is available, so the TRBD2 call from TCRdb remains unchecked. Germline CDR1 and CDR2: MNHEY and SVGAGI. This CDR3 is built from 16 residues. The CDR3 is CASSYSDAGGFNEQFF.

The rearrangement uses TRBV4-3 and TRBJ1-1; lacking DNA, the TRBD1 call made by TCRdb goes unchecked. The CDR3 loop spans 14 amino acids. The germline gives CDR1 LGHNA, CDR2 YSLEER. CDR3 amino acids: CASSQDGGGTEAFF.

The CDR3 sequence is CASSPLAGTPQETQYF. The rearrangement joins TRBV4-1 to TRBJ2-5; TCRdb returns TRBD1, unconfirmable since there is no DNA. The CDR3 is 16 residues long. Per the germline V gene, CDR1 is MGHRA and CDR2 is YSYEKL.

The chain is built from TRBV5-1 and TRBJ2-5; TCRdb names TRBD2, which stays unverified in the absence of DNA. The germline V gene encodes CDR1 SGHRS and CDR2 YFSETQ. The length of the CDR3 is 19 residues. CDR3 residues: CASSLDEPAGGLRKETQYF.

The chain uses TRBV20-1 and TRBJ2-5; the TCRdb D gene call, TRBD1, has no DNA to confirm it. This CDR3 comprises 16 residues. Germline V gene sequence: CDR1 DFQATT, CDR2 SNEGSKA (reference sequence). The CDR3 loop is CSAHAGQGATWETQYF.